This TCR beta chain was sequenced in a study of T cell responses to AZD1222 COVID-19 vaccine. Notes on the study in general: Across spike, vaccine-associated CD4 TCRs were found, dominant at 160-218 and 743-854.

Produced via immunoSEQ multiplex PCR; TCRdb's table is partial and in-frame only. The sample records 200,000 to 250,000 clones, 94% being singletons. In germline, CDR1 is SGHNT, CDR2 YYREEE (reference sequence). With 4 bases clipped from V and 0 bases from J, the junction kept 2 bases outside the gene matches. This CDR3 region has 14 residues. Concerning this clone itself: Its cognate antigen is unknown.

The sequencing here drew on peripheral blood, taken 28 days after the second dose of the MenACWY control vaccine. This sequence originates from an adult who received the MenACWY meningococcal vaccine as a control. The chain combines TRBV5-4 with TRBJ2-7; 9 bases fit TRBD1. The CDR3 sequence: CASSRGQGSYEQYF. Here the CDR3 DNA reads TGTGCCAGCAGCAGGGGACAGGGCTCCTACGAGCAGTACTTC.